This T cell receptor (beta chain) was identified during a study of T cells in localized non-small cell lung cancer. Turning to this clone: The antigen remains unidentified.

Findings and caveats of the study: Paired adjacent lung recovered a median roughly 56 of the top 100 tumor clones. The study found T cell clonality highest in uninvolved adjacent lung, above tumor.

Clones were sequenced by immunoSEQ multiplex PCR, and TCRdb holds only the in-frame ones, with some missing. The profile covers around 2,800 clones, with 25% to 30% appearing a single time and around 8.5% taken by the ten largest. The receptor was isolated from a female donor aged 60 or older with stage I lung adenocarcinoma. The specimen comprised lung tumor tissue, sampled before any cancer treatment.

The CDR3 DNA reads as TGCGCCAGCAGCCCGACGCTGGACACTAGCACAGATACGCAGTATTTT. Translating gives CASSPTLDTSTDTQYF. The rearrangement joins TRBV5-1 to TRBJ2-3; tentatively, D is TRBD1 (5 bases). Germline loops: CDR1 SGHRS, CDR2 YFSETQ. This CDR3 contains 16 residues. V lost 4 bases and J lost 0, with 15 bases in between.